Shown below are 21 T cell receptor beta chains from a single sample sequenced in a study of T cell responses to AZD1222 COVID-19 vaccine. Only in-frame clones appear in the TCRdb table, and some are missing; sequencing was by immunoSEQ multiplex PCR. The sample yields about 180,000 clones, less than 95% seen once. This specimen consisted of peripheral blood, obtained on day 0 of AZD1222 vaccination. Every receptor here comes from an adult in good health.

This sequence joins TRBV4-3 and TRBJ1-6; possibly TRBD1 for D (6 bases). From germline, CDR1 is LGHNA and CDR2 YSLEER. CDR3 length: 15 amino acids. Trimming left V 0 bases short and J 11 bases short, with 14 bases between. CDR3 residues: CASSQDSGGQTPLHF. The CDR3 bases are TGCGCCAGCAGCCAAGATTCCGGGGGGCAGACACCCCTCCACTTT.

This chain connects TRBV5-4 to TRBJ1-2; 7 positions match TRBD1. Germline values: CDR1 SGHNT, CDR2 YYREEE (reference sequence). The CDR3 covers 15 residues. The V segment lost 5 bases and the J segment 8 bases; nucleotides outside the gene matches: 15. The CDR3 region is CASREGQARLRGYTF. DNA for the CDR3: TGTGCCAGCAGGGAAGGACAGGCCCGCCTGAGGGGCTACACCTTC.

The rearrangement links TRBV7-9 to TRBJ2-7, with 10 bases that match TRBD1. The germline V gene encodes CDR1 SEHNR and CDR2 FQNEAQ (reference sequence). V gave up 6 bases and J gave up 5 bases; unmatched junction bases: 7. This CDR3 is 14 amino acids long. The CDR3 sequence: CASSQGDRGHEQYF. The CDR3 DNA reads as TGTGCCAGCAGTCAGGGTGACAGGGGGCACGAGCAGTACTTC.

This chain uses TRBV7-9 with TRBJ2-5; D tentatively fits TRBD1 or TRBD2 (5 bases each). V lost 3 bases, J lost 6 bases, and 8 bases lay in between. Germline CDR1 and CDR2: SEHNR and FQNEAQ (reference sequence). The CDR3 covers 12 residues. Here the CDR3 DNA reads TGTGCCAGCAGCTTCCCGGGACAGACCCAGTACTTC. It translates to CASSFPGQTQYF.

The CDR3 DNA is TGTGCCAGCAGTTACACAACCCGGGAGCTGTTTTTT. Translating gives CASSYTTRELFF. The chain employs TRBV6-5 and TRBJ2-2, with D unclear. The CDR3 has 12 amino acids. Trimming left V 2 bases short and J 9 bases short, with 7 bases between. Germline CDR1 and CDR2: MNHEY and SVGAGI.

This clone was seen only a few times. The chain employs TRBV7-6 and TRBJ2-7; a possible D gene is TRBD2 (5 bases). The ends were cut back, 1 base at V and 0 bases at J, with 13 bases in the middle. Germline CDR1 reads SGHVS; CDR2 reads FNYEAQ. This CDR3 comprises 16 residues. This chain's CDR3 is CASSLGPGMSSYEQYF. For the CDR3, the DNA is TGTGCCAGCAGCTTAGGTCCGGGGATGAGCTCCTACGAGCAGTACTTC.

V and J are TRBV13 and TRBJ1-6, with 9 positions matching TRBD1. Germline CDR1 is PRHDT and CDR2 is FYEKMQ (reference sequence). This CDR3 comprises 17 residues. The V and J ends lost 5 bases and 9 bases, in that order; junction bases with no gene match: 14. The CDR3 loop reads CASSGGQGGAKGSPLHF. As DNA, the CDR3 is TGTGCCAGCAGCGGGGGACAGGGAGGCGCTAAAGGTTCACCCCTCCACTTT.

The V gene is TRBV27, the J gene TRBJ1-6, with D unresolved. Germline CDR1 reads MNHEY; CDR2 reads SMNVEV (reference sequence). The germline V and J ends were trimmed by 2 bases and 1 base, with 9 bases remaining between them. The CDR3 loop spans 16 amino acids. CDR3 DNA sequence: TGTGCCAGCAGTTTAGGGATGGGGTCCTATAATTCACCCCTCCACTTT. Its translation is CASSLGMGSYNSPLHF.

V gene TRBV6-2 or TRBV6-3 combines with J gene TRBJ2-5, with D maybe TRBD2 (6 bases). The CDR3 length is 16 residues. Germline CDR1 MNHEY, CDR2 SVGEGT. Trimming took 0 bases from V and 3 from J, leaving 14 bases between them. For the CDR3, the DNA is TGTGCCAGCAGTTACTCGATCAGCTGGGGGGAAGAGACCCAGTACTTC. Amino acids: CASSYSISWGEETQYF.

The rearrangement joins TRBV5-6 to TRBJ1-1, with D possibly being TRBD1 (5 bases). Between the trimmed V and J ends, which lost 0 bases and 1 base, there was a span of 13 bases. CDR1 is SGHDT and CDR2 is YYEEEE in the germline V gene. The CDR3 is 16 residues long. CDR3 loop: CASSLVWGTQNTEAFF. DNA for the CDR3: TGTGCCAGCAGCTTGGTGTGGGGGACCCAGAACACTGAAGCTTTCTTT.

Concerning this clone itself: Other DNA sequences in this specimen translate into the identical CDR3. The chain joins TRBV7-9 to TRBJ1-4, with 7 positions matching TRBD1. Germline CDR1 is SEHNR and CDR2 is FQNEAQ (reference sequence). This CDR3 comprises 14 residues. V was pared by 2 bases and J by 4 bases, with 1 base of the junction left unmatched. The CDR3 DNA is TGTGCCAGCAGCTTACGACAGGGTAATGAAAAACTGTTTTTT. Protein product: CASSLRQGNEKLFF.

This chain uses TRBV7-2 with TRBJ2-7; the match to TRBD1 covers 12 bases. The CDR3 is made up of 16 amino acids. V was clipped by 5 bases and J by 2 bases; unmatched bases: 7. CDR1 is SGHTA and CDR2 is FQGNSA in the germline V gene. This chain's CDR3 is CASSPPGTGGAYEQYF. The CDR3 DNA sequence: TGTGCCAGCAGCCCCCCCGGGACAGGGGGCGCCTACGAGCAGTACTTC.

The rearrangement links TRBV4-1 to TRBJ1-6; 7 nucleotides match TRBD1. V shed 4 bases, J shed 9 bases, and the junction held 6 bases outside the gene matches. The CDR3 covers 14 residues. The germline V gene encodes CDR1 MGHRA and CDR2 YSYEKL. The CDR3 spells CASSPRQGGSPLHF. DNA of the CDR3: TGCGCCAGCAGCCCAAGACAGGGAGGTTCACCCCTCCACTTT.

In the case of this clone: Since a much larger clone is just one base distant, this may be a read error. J is TRBJ2-7 and V is TRBV11-2, with 7 positions matching TRBD1. The CDR3 has 13 residues. Germline-derived CDR1 and CDR2 are SGHAT and FQNNGV. V was pared by 4 bases and J by 0 bases, with 0 bases of the junction left unmatched. CDR3 DNA: TGTGCCAGCAGCTGGGACAGCTCCTACGAGCAGTACTTC. It translates to CASSWDSSYEQYF.

The table lists this clone with a few counts. This chain connects TRBV29-1 to TRBJ2-2, with a tentative D call TRBD1 (6 bases). The CDR3 totals 13 residues. V lost 7 bases, J lost 4 bases, and 13 bases lay in between. Germline CDR1 is SQVTM and CDR2 is ANQGSEA. The CDR3 spells CSAWTAVTGELFF. CDR3 bases: TGCAGCGCCTGGACAGCCGTCACCGGGGAGCTGTTTTTT.

This chain connects TRBV15 to TRBJ2-5; D may be TRBD2 (5 bases). CDR1 is LNHNV, CDR2 YYDKDF, per germline (reference sequence). The CDR3 is 13 amino acids. Trimming stripped 11 bases from V and 4 bases from J, with 17 bases between. The chain's CDR3 is CALAMGDRETQYF. The CDR3 DNA reads TGTGCCCTAGCCATGGGTGATCGAGAGACCCAGTACTTC. Drawing the rest from reference TRBV15 and TRBJ2-5, the complete variable domain is DAMVIQNPRYQVTQFGKPVTLSCSQTLNHNVMYWYQQKSSQAPKLLFHYYDKDFNNEADTPDNFQSRRPNTSFCFLDIRSPGLGDTAMYLCALAMGDRETQYFGPGTRLLVL.

V is TRBV27 and J is TRBJ1-1; TRBD1 is a possible D gene (5 bases). Germline lookup yields CDR1 MNHEY and CDR2 SMNVEV (reference sequence). The CDR3 sequence is 13 residues long. Trimming removed 6 bases from V and 3 bases from J, with 11 bases in between. For the CDR3, the DNA is TGTGCCAGCAGCAAAACAGGTTACACTGAAGCTTTCTTT. Its protein is CASSKTGYTEAFF.

This chain links TRBV9 with TRBJ2-7, with 11 bases fitting TRBD2. Losses at the gene ends were 0 bases for V and 4 bases for J; bases not matched to a gene: 3. Germline V gene data show CDR1 as SGDLS and CDR2 as YYNGEE. CDR3 length: 15 residues. For the CDR3, the DNA is TGTGCCAGCAGCGTAGGACTAGCGGGGAATTACGAGCAGTACTTC. Its translation: CASSVGLAGNYEQYF.

The chain carries TRBV19 and TRBJ2-7; a possible D gene is TRBD2 (6 bases). CDR3 length: 14 amino acids. Germline V gene sequence: CDR1 LNHDA, CDR2 SQIVND (reference sequence). V was pared by 4 bases and J by 3 bases, with 13 bases between. The CDR3 region is CASSRGDVDYEQYF. CDR3 DNA: TGTGCCAGTAGTAGGGGGGACGTAGACTACGAGCAGTACTTC.

The rearrangement links TRBV7-2 to TRBJ1-3; D remains unclear. Trimming cost V 4 bases and J 0 bases, with 16 bases left between them. CDR1 and CDR2 (germline): SGHTA, FQGNSA. CDR3 size: 17 residues. The CDR3 DNA reads TGTGCCAGCAGCTCCCCCGGACGGAGGCCCTCTGGAAACACCATATATTTT. Translating gives CASSSPGRRPSGNTIYF.

The chain combines TRBV6-5 with TRBJ1-4; D is unresolved. CDR3 length equals 12 residues. V lost 6 bases and J lost 6, with 8 bases in between. CDR1 is MNHEY, CDR2 SVGAGI, per germline. CDR3 coding DNA: TGTGCCAGCAGGGCGCGGGATGAAAAACTGTTTTTT. It specifies CASRARDEKLFF.